These 31 T cell receptor beta chains came from one sample sequenced in a study of beta chain features in type 1 diabetes. Expressed TCRB transcripts were sequenced after all isolated RNA was converted to cDNA. Here immunoSEQ multiplex PCR was the method, and the copy in TCRdb shows in-frame clones only, minus some. The table has hundreds of thousands of clones, approximately 15% seen once; the top ten hold 0.035% to 0.04%. Sequencing input: naive CD4+ T cells from blood. These receptors all stem from a man aged 25 to 45 in good health.

V is TRBV10-3 and J is TRBJ2-3, with D possibly called TRBD1 or TRBD2 (6 bases each). CDR3 size: 13 residues. V shed 11 bases and J shed 3 bases, with 15 bases lying between them. Germline CDR1 and CDR2: ENHRY and SYGVKD. Here the CDR3 DNA reads TGTGCCGGAGGGGGAGAGGTAACAGATACGCAGTATTTT. It yields the protein CAGGGEVTDTQYF.

There are a few counts of this clone. The chain links TRBV25-1 to TRBJ2-1, with a possible D match to TRBD2 (6 bases). The germline V gene has CDR1 MGHDK and CDR2 SYGVNS. This CDR3 contains 15 residues. Trimming shortened V by 4 bases and J by 4 bases, and 14 bases separated the two germline ends. CDR3 nucleotide sequence: TGTGCCAGCAGTGCCGGGGAGGTCGGGTACAATGAGCAGTTCTTC. Translation gives CASSAGEVGYNEQFF.

This clone was counted a few times. CDR3 DNA: TGTGCCAGCAGCAAATCCCTGGGACAGGGGGCGCTAAGCGGGGAGCTGTTTTTT. It yields the protein CASSKSLGQGALSGELFF. This rearrangement joins TRBV21-1 to TRBJ2-2; TRBD1 reflects the table's D call only, with no check against the DNA. TRBV21-1 is a pseudogene locus. The CDR3 runs 18 residues.

This clone was picked up a small number of times. The V call is TRBV30, the J call TRBJ1-5; D gene unclear. The CDR3 is 13 amino acids. Germline V CDR1 and CDR2: GTSNPN, SVGIG (reference sequence). V was shortened by 4 bases and J by 0 bases, with 7 bases between the two germline ends. The CDR3 DNA is TGTGCCTGGACGGAGAATAGCAATCAGCCCCAGCATTTT. Encoded protein: CAWTENSNQPQHF.

V is TRBV6-1 and J is TRBJ2-7, with D tentatively TRBD2 (5 bases). CDR3 length: 13 amino acids. The V gene's germline CDR1 is MNHNS and CDR2 SASEGT. Deletions cut 8 bases from V and 4 bases from J, with 15 bases between. CDR3 sequence reads: CASGRGRGYEQYV. The CDR3 DNA follows: TGTGCCAGCGGACGAGGGAGAGGGTACGAGCAGTACGTC.

The sample holds a few counts of this clone. This chain links TRBV19 with TRBJ2-5, with D perhaps assigned TRBD1 or TRBD2 (5 bases each). Germline V lookup: CDR1 LNHDA, CDR2 SQIVND (reference sequence). Trimming cost V 7 bases and J 4 bases, with 16 bases left between them. The CDR3 extends over 14 amino acids. The CDR3 is CASTDTGGVETQYF. In nucleotides, the CDR3 is TGTGCCAGTACCGACACAGGAGGCGTAGAGACCCAGTACTTC.

This clone was detected a few times. The gene calls are TRBV25-1 and TRBJ2-3; the match to TRBD2 covers 7 bases. Germline CDR1 MGHDK, CDR2 SYGVNS. This CDR3 comprises 16 residues. Trimming at V came to 5 bases and at J to 3 bases, leaving 11 bases not matched to a gene. The chain's CDR3 is CASSPRGAGATDTQYF. The CDR3 DNA follows: TGTGCCAGCAGTCCCCGGGGTGCGGGAGCGACAGATACGCAGTATTTT.

The gene calls are TRBV6-5 and TRBJ1-2; no reliable D call. Per germline, CDR1 MNHEY and CDR2 SVGAGI. The CDR3 length is 13 residues. Deletions cut 6 bases from V and 6 bases from J, with 14 bases between. CDR3 region: CASRGFVLDGYTF. CDR3 in DNA: TGTGCCAGCAGGGGATTCGTTCTCGATGGCTACACCTTC.

This clone was counted a few times. The V and J genes are TRBV5-4 and TRBJ2-5; TRBD1 matches at 8 bases. Germline trimming cut 3 bases from V and 5 bases from J; bases unmatched to any gene: 3. This CDR3 is built from 13 residues. Germline loops: CDR1 SGHNT, CDR2 YYREEE (reference sequence). In DNA, the CDR3 is TGTGCCAGCAGCTCCGACAGGGGTGAGACCCAGTACTTC. Translation gives CASSSDRGETQYF. The variable domain in full, with the rest retrieved from reference TRBV5-4 and TRBJ2-5, is ETGVTQSPTHLIKTRGQQVTLRCSSQSGHNTVSWYQQALGQGPQFIFQYYREEENGRGNFPPRFSGLQFPNYSSELNVNALELDDSALYLCASSSDRGETQYFGPGTRLLVL.

This clone was found a few times. The chain combines TRBV30 with TRBJ2-6, with D possibly TRBD1 on 6 matching bases. V lost 4 bases and J lost 2, with 27 bases in between. Germline V gene data show CDR1 as GTSNPN and CDR2 as SVGIG (reference sequence). The CDR3 extends over 20 amino acids. The CDR3: CAWNRGRHGGFSTGANVLTF. Here the CDR3 DNA reads TGTGCCTGGAACCGGGGCCGCCATGGGGGCTTCTCTACTGGGGCCAACGTCCTGACTTTC.

The chain has TRBV5-1 and TRBJ2-3; a possible D gene is TRBD1 (6 bases). V lost 0 bases and J 0 bases, leaving 8 bases between the germline ends. The CDR3 extends over 15 amino acids. Germline CDR1 and CDR2: SGHRS and YFSETQ. CDR3 sequence: CASSLVDRSTDTQYF. CDR3 DNA: TGCGCCAGCAGCTTGGTCGACAGGAGCACAGATACGCAGTATTTT.

This clone came up a few times. The chain carries TRBV6-5 and TRBJ2-1; no firm D call. This CDR3 has 12 amino acids. Germline assignment: CDR1 MNHEY and CDR2 SVGAGI. Deletions cut 6 bases from V and 9 bases from J, with 12 bases between. CDR3 nucleotide sequence: TGTGCCAGCAGGCGAAGCCTGGGTGAGCAGTTCTTC. Translation gives CASRRSLGEQFF.

The rearrangement links TRBV5-1 to TRBJ2-7; possibly TRBD2 for D (5 bases). Trimming took off 7 bases at V and 3 bases at J, with 5 bases between the two ends. The germline V gene has CDR1 SGHRS and CDR2 YFSETQ. The CDR3 consists of 10 residues. CDR3 bases: TGCGCCAGCGACTACTACGAGCAGTACGTC. This gives the protein CASDYYEQYV.

This clone appeared a few times. The chain links TRBV7-2 to TRBJ2-5, with 10 bases fitting TRBD2. CDR1 and CDR2 from the germline V gene are SGHTA and FQGNSA. Trimming removed 2 bases from V and 6 bases from J; junction bases left unmatched: 6. CDR3 length: 15 residues. CDR3 amino acids: CASSLTLAGAQTQYF. The CDR3 DNA is TGTGCCAGCAGCTTAACTCTAGCGGGAGCGCAGACCCAGTACTTC.

The chain employs TRBV7-9 and TRBJ2-5; D could derive from TRBD1 or TRBD2 (5 bases each). The CDR3 consists of 14 residues. Trimming shortened V by 1 base and J by 3 bases, and 9 bases separated the two germline ends. Germline V CDR1 and CDR2: SEHNR, FQNEAQ (reference sequence). CDR3 bases: TGTGCCAGCAGCTTAGTGGGACCGAAAGAGACCCAGTACTTC. The encoded protein is CASSLVGPKETQYF. Combining the CDR3 with reference TRBV7-9 and TRBJ2-5 gives the whole variable domain DTGVSQNPRHKITKRGQNVTFRCDPISEHNRLYWYRQTLGQGPEFLTYFQNEAQLEKSRLLSDRFSAERPKGSFSTLEIQRTEQGDSAMYLCASSLVGPKETQYFGPGTRLLVL.

The chain joins TRBV20-1 to TRBJ1-2, with unresolved D. The germline V gene encodes CDR1 DFQATT and CDR2 SNEGSKA (reference sequence). This CDR3 is 11 amino acids long. V was shortened by 7 bases and J by 1 base, with 7 bases between the two germline ends. The CDR3 here is CSVLDNYGYTF. The CDR3 nucleotides read TGCAGTGTCTTGGATAACTATGGCTACACCTTC.

This clone was picked up a small number of times. This sequence joins TRBV16 and TRBJ2-7; D is perhaps TRBD1 (6 bases). Germline CDR1 KGHSY, CDR2 FQNENV. The CDR3 totals 14 residues. V lost 4 bases and J lost 4, with 14 bases in between. The CDR3 region has the DNA TGTGCCAGCAGCCCCCAGTGGGGGCAGTACGAGCAGTACTTC. Translating gives CASSPQWGQYEQYF.

The gene calls are TRBV4-3 and TRBJ2-4; no reliable D call. The V end lost 1 base, the J end lost 14 bases, and 15 bases lay between the germline ends. The CDR3 runs 13 residues. CDR1 and CDR2 from the germline V gene are LGHNA and YSLEER. CDR3 loop: CASSQGLLTIKYF. CDR3 nucleotides: TGCGCCAGCAGCCAAGGCCTCTTGACCATCAAGTACTTC.

The CDR3, as DNA: TGTGCCACCAGCAGAAATCTAGCGGGTTTGAACAATGAGCAGTTCTTC. Amino acids: CATSRNLAGLNNEQFF. The rearrangement joins TRBV15 to TRBJ2-1; 8 bases agree with TRBD2. Germline V gives CDR1 LNHNV, CDR2 YYDKDF (reference sequence). After removal of 2 bases from V and 5 bases from J, the junction contained 8 bases not matched to a gene. CDR3 size: 16 residues.

Here the CDR3 reads CAWSRGNGYTF. CDR3 DNA: TGTGCCTGGAGCAGGGGGAATGGCTACACCTTC. V and J are TRBV30 and TRBJ1-2; 7 bases are shared with TRBD1. J gave up 6 bases and V 3 bases, and 1 base lay outside the gene matches. This CDR3 comprises 11 residues. Germline-derived CDR1 and CDR2 are GTSNPN and SVGIG (reference sequence).

The CDR3 nucleotides are TGTGCCACCAGCCCGGGACTAGCGGGGTATGCCGGGGAGCTGTTTTTT. Translated, it gives CATSPGLAGYAGELFF. This chain connects TRBV15 to TRBJ2-2; 13 bases line up with TRBD2. The J segment lost 6 bases and the V segment lost 5 bases, leaving 6 bases of the junction unmatched. Germline CDR1 and CDR2: LNHNV and YYDKDF (reference sequence). The CDR3 is made up of 16 amino acids. Combining the CDR3 with reference TRBV15 and TRBJ2-2 gives the whole variable domain DAMVIQNPRYQVTQFGKPVTLSCSQTLNHNVMYWYQQKSSQAPKLLFHYYDKDFNNEADTPDNFQSRRPNTSFCFLDIRSPGLGDTAMYLCATSPGLAGYAGELFFGEGSRLTVL.

The V and J genes are TRBV7-2 and TRBJ2-5; no clear D. This CDR3 contains 12 residues. Germline CDR1 is SGHTA and CDR2 is FQGNSA. V lost 5 bases to trimming and J lost 4 bases, with 8 bases between them. The CDR3 spells CASSLFVETQYF. CDR3 in DNA: TGTGCCAGCAGCCTCTTTGTAGAGACCCAGTACTTC.

This clone was seen a handful of times. This chain connects TRBV7-6 to TRBJ2-3; 7 bases line up with TRBD2. The V and J ends lost 0 bases and 3 bases, in that order; junction bases with no gene match: 9. Germline CDR1 is SGHVS and CDR2 is FNYEAQ. The CDR3 has 17 amino acids. The CDR3 reads CASSLAGTTGITDTQYF. In nucleotides, the CDR3 is TGTGCCAGCAGCTTAGCGGGGACTACCGGAATTACAGATACGCAGTATTTT.

The chain has TRBV30 and TRBJ1-5; D ambiguous. Trimming cost V 0 bases and J 1 base, with 4 bases left between them. Germline-derived CDR1 and CDR2 are GTSNPN and SVGIG (reference sequence). The CDR3 is made up of 13 amino acids. This chain's CDR3 is CAWSVMSNQPQHF. CDR3 DNA sequence: TGTGCCTGGAGTGTGATGAGCAATCAGCCCCAGCATTTT. Filled out from reference TRBV30 and TRBJ1-5, the complete variable domain reads SQTIHQWPATLVQPVGSPLSLECTVEGTSNPNLYWYRQAAGRGLQLLFYSVGIGQISSEVPQNLSASRPQDRQFILSSKKLLLSDSGFYLCAWSVMSNQPQHFGDGTRLSIL.

The genes are TRBV6-6 and TRBJ2-7; D ambiguous. The CDR3 is 13 amino acids. Germline CDR1 MNHNY, CDR2 SVGAGI (reference sequence). V lost 6 bases, J lost 2 bases, and 11 bases lay in between. Written as DNA, the CDR3 is TGTGCCAGCAGGCCCACCGGAACCTACGAGCAGTACGTC. Translating gives CASRPTGTYEQYV.

The V and J genes are TRBV11-2 and TRBJ1-6; D is ambiguous. The V end was cut by 1 base, the J end by 10 bases, with 8 bases between. CDR3 length: 13 amino acids. The V gene's germline CDR1 is SGHAT and CDR2 FQNNGV. This chain's CDR3 is CASSLVAESPLHF. The CDR3 region has the DNA TGTGCCAGCAGCTTAGTGGCGGAGTCACCCCTCCACTTT.

The CDR3 coding sequence is TGCAGCGTTGGTTCCCTACACAGTCCCAATGAGCAGTTCTTC. As protein: CSVGSLHSPNEQFF. The chain combines TRBV29-1 with TRBJ2-1, with unresolved D. V lost 4 bases to trimming and J lost 6 bases, with 16 bases between them. Germline CDR1 and CDR2: SQVTM and ANQGSEA. The CDR3 runs to 14 residues.

This clone has more than one count but fewer than ten. V usage is TRBV29-1 and J usage is TRBJ2-2; 8 bases map to TRBD2. The germline gives CDR1 SQVTM, CDR2 ANQGSEA. V was clipped by 4 bases and J by 6 bases; unmatched bases: 4. The CDR3 extends over 13 amino acids. CDR3 nucleotides: TGCAGCGTTGCGGCTAGCGGGCCCGGGGAGCTGTTTTTT. This codes for CSVAASGPGELFF.

This clone was seen at least ten times. The chain carries TRBV14 and TRBJ2-1; no definite D call. The V end was cut by 4 bases, the J end by 8 bases, with 6 bases between. The germline V gene has CDR1 SGHDN and CDR2 FVKESK. This CDR3 contains 11 residues. The CDR3 is CASSRRDEQFF. The CDR3 DNA follows: TGTGCCAGCAGCCGACGGGATGAGCAGTTCTTC.

In its sample, this clone was seen a few times. The chain couples TRBV7-9 to TRBJ2-2; no reliable D call. Germline V CDR1 and CDR2: SEHNR, FQNEAQ (reference sequence). The V end lost 3 bases, the J end lost 1 base, and 9 bases lay between the germline ends. The CDR3 extends over 15 amino acids. The CDR3 sequence is CASSLAAQNTGELFF. Here the CDR3 DNA reads TGTGCCAGCAGCTTGGCAGCGCAGAACACCGGGGAGCTGTTTTTT.

This chain joins TRBV18 and TRBJ1-1; D possibly corresponds to TRBD1 (5 bases). There are 15 residues in the CDR3. The V gene lost 1 base and the J gene lost 4 bases, with 13 bases spanning the gap. From germline, CDR1 is KGHSH and CDR2 LQKENI. The CDR3 DNA is TGTGCCAGCTCACCACGAGAGGGGAGGAGCACTGAAGCTTTCTTT. This codes for CASSPREGRSTEAFF.